These T cell receptor beta chains were read from a single sample in a study of technical replicates of blood from four donors. The assay was immunoSEQ multiplex PCR, and TCRdb's table has in-frame clones only and misses some. This sample yields around 70,000 clones, of which approximately 97% are seen a single time; around 0.2% belongs to the top ten. Sample: T cells isolated from PBMCs. These receptors were obtained from a human donor in good health. Each CDR3 is given with its conserved first and last residue. The order of the fields is D gene, V gene, clone size, J gene, CDR3 protein, CDR3 DNA. D genes are given only for firm matches. A row's size may be missing; if present it is once, few, many or a size class.

>NA|TRBV5-1|NA|TRBJ2-2
CASSLAVQPTGELFF
TGCGCCAGCAGCTTGGCCGTACAGCCAACCGGGGAGCTGTTTTTT
>TRBD1|TRBV11-1|NA|TRBJ1-2
CASSFTPGQSNYGYTF
TGTGCCAGCAGCTTTACGCCGGGACAGAGTAACTATGGCTACACCTTC
>TRBD1|TRBV27|NA|TRBJ2-7
CASSLRGQPSYEQYF
TGTGCCAGCAGTTTGAGGGGGCAGCCTTCCTACGAGCAGTACTTC
>NA|TRBV30|NA|TRBJ2-5
CAWSSGVKTQYF
TGTGCCTGGAGTTCCGGGGTCAAGACCCAGTACTTC
>TRBD2|TRBV7-6|once|TRBJ2-2
CASSLEAGVSGELFF
TGTGCCAGCAGCTTAGAAGCGGGAGTAAGCGGGGAGCTGTTTTTT
>TRBD2|TRBV9|NA|TRBJ2-1
CASSASGSPTNEQFF
TGTGCCAGCAGCGCCAGCGGGAGTCCTACCAATGAGCAGTTCTTC
>NA|TRBV5-1|NA|TRBJ1-1
CASSKVGSTRNTEAFF
TGCGCCAGCAGCAAGGTGGGCTCTACAAGGAACACTGAAGCTTTCTTT
>NA|TRBV5-6|once|TRBJ2-1
CASSLWRGEGPAEQFF
TGTGCCAGCAGCCTCTGGAGGGGGGAGGGTCCCGCTGAGCAGTTCTTC
>TRBD2|TRBV2|NA|TRBJ2-3
CASRLAGIGTDTQYF
TGTGCCAGCCGGTTAGCGGGGATAGGCACAGATACGCAGTATTTT
>NA|TRBV6-6|NA|TRBJ1-5
CASSPTSVGGDQPQHF
TGTGCCAGCAGCCCCACTTCAGTCGGGGGAGATCAGCCCCAGCATTTT
>NA|TRBV4-1|NA|TRBJ1-2
CASSQVGAGRGYGYTF
TGCGCCAGCAGCCAAGTCGGGGCAGGGAGGGGCTATGGCTACACCTTC
>TRBD2|TRBV5-4|NA|TRBJ2-5
CASSLVAGGQETQYF
TGTGCCAGCAGCTTGGTGGCGGGGGGCCAAGAGACCCAGTACTTC
>NA|TRBV7-3|NA|TRBJ1-1
CASSGGTEAFF
TGTGCCAGCAGCGGCGGCACTGAAGCTTTCTTT
>TRBD1|TRBV7-9|NA|TRBJ2-1
CASSTDRDNEQFF
TGTGCCAGCAGCACGGACAGGGACAATGAGCAGTTCTTC
>TRBD1|TRBV7-6|NA|TRBJ2-5
CASSLDGVGGAETQYF
TGTGCCAGCAGCTTAGACGGGGTAGGGGGCGCGGAGACCCAGTACTTC
>TRBD1|TRBV18|NA|TRBJ1-1
CASSPGSDRGLRGDTEAFF
TGTGCCAGCTCACCAGGTTCTGACAGGGGACTAAGGGGGGACACTGAAGCTTTCTTT
>NA|TRBV4-1|NA|TRBJ1-1
CASSQPLRAHTEAFF
TGCGCCAGCAGCCAACCCCTGAGGGCGCACACTGAAGCTTTCTTT
>NA|TRBV6-1|NA|TRBJ2-7
CASCGSSYEQYF
TGTGCCAGCTGCGGAAGCTCCTACGAGCAGTACTTC
>TRBD2|TRBV7-8|NA|TRBJ2-1
CASSLGKLAGVRSYNEQFF
TGTGCCAGCAGCTTGGGTAAACTAGCGGGAGTAAGATCCTACAATGAGCAGTTCTTC
>TRBD1|TRBV4-1|NA|TRBJ2-7
CASGSLDRGTYEQYF
TGCGCCAGCGGCTCTTTGGACAGGGGAACCTACGAGCAGTACTTC
>TRBD1|TRBV27|NA|TRBJ2-1
CASSLVAGGGNEQFF
TGTGCCAGCAGTTTAGTGGCAGGGGGCGGCAATGAGCAGTTCTTC
>NA|TRBV30|NA|TRBJ1-1
CAWSERPTWGAEAFF
TGTGCCTGGAGCGAACGACCTACATGGGGGGCTGAAGCTTTCTTT
>NA|TRBV19|NA|TRBJ1-2
CASSLLQGDYGYTF
TGTGCCAGTAGTTTACTACAGGGAGACTATGGCTACACCTTC
>TRBD1|TRBV27|NA|TRBJ1-2
CASGGGGVNGYTF
TGTGCCAGCGGAGGGGGCGGGGTAAATGGCTACACCTTC
>NA|TRBV6-1|NA|TRBJ1-6
CASSEGGFGFNSPLHF
TGTGCCAGCAGTGAAGGGGGCTTTGGATTTAATTCACCCCTCCACTTT
>TRBD1|TRBV19|NA|TRBJ1-6
CASSTLSGGRAWRSPLHF
TGTGCCAGTAGTACCCTCTCAGGGGGTAGGGCCTGGAGATCACCCCTCCACTTT